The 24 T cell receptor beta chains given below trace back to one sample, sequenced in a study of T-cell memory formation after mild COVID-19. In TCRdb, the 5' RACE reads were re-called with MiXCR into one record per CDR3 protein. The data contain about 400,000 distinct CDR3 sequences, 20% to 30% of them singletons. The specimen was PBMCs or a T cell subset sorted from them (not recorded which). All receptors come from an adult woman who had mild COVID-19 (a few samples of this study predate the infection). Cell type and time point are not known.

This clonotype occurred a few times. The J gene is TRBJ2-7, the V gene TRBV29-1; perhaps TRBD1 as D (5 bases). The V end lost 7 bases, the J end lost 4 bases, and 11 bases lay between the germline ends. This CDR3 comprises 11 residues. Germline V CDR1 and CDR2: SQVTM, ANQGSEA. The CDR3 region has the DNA TGCAGCGCCGGCAGGGATTACGAGCAGTACTTC. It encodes CSAGRDYEQYF.

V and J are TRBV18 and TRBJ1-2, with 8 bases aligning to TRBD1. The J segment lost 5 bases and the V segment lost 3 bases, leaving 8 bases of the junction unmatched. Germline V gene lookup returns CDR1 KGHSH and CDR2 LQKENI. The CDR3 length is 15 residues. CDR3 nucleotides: TGTGCCAGCTCACCTGGACAGGGTGGTGAATATGGCTACACCTTC. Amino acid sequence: CASSPGQGGEYGYTF.

DNA for the CDR3: TGTGCCAGCAGCTTGGCGCAGGCGTGGGAGCTGTTTTTT. As protein: CASSLAQAWELFF. V and J are TRBV5-6 and TRBJ2-2; D gene ambiguous. This CDR3 has 13 amino acids. Looked up from germline, CDR1 is SGHDT and CDR2 is YYEEEE. V dropped 0 bases and J dropped 9 bases, with 9 bases sitting between them.

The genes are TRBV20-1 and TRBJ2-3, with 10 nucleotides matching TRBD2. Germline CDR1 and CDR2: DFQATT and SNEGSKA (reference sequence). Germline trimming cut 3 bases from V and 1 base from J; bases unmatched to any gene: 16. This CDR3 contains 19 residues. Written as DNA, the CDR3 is TGCAGTGCTAGCCGCGCGGTAGCGGGGGGCAAGGGGGGCACAGATACGCAGTATTTT. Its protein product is CSASRAVAGGKGGTDTQYF.

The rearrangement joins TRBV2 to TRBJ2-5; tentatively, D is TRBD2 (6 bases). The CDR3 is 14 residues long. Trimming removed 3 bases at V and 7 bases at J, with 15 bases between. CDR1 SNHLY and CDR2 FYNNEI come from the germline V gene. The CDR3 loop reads CASSEGWGRMTQYF. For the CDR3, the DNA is TGTGCCAGCAGTGAGGGTTGGGGGAGGATGACCCAGTACTTC.

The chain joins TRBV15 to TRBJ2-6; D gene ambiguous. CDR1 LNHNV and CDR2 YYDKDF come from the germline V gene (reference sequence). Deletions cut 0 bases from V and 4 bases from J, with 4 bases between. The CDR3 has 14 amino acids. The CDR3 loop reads CATSRDRGANVLTF. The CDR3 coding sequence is TGTGCCACCAGCAGAGATCGGGGGGCCAACGTCCTGACTTTC.

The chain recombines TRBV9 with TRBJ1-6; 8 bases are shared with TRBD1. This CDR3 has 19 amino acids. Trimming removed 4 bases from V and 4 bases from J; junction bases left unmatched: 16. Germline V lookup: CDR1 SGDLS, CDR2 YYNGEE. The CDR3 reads CASSPRPSDRDSYNSPLHF. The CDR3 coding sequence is TGTGCCAGCAGCCCTCGCCCATCGGACAGGGATTCTTATAATTCACCCCTCCACTTT. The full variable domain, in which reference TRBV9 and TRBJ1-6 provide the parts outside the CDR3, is DSGVTQTPKHLITATGQRVTLRCSPRSGDLSVYWYQQSLDQGLQFLIQYYNGEERAKGNILERFSAQQFPDLHSELNLSSLELGDSALYFCASSPRPSDRDSYNSPLHFGNGTRLTVT.

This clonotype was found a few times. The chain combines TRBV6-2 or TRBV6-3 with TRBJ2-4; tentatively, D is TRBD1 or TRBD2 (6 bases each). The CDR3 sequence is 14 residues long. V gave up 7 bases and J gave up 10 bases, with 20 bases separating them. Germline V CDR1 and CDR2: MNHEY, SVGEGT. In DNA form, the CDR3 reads TGTGCCAGCACCGTAGGAGGGACACGCAAGATTCAGTACTTC. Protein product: CASTVGGTRKIQYF.

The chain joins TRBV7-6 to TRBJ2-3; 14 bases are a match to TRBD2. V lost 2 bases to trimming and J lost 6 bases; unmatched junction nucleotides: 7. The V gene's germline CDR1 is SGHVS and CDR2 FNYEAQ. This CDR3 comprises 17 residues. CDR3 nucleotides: TGTGCCAGCAGCTTACTGGGACTAGCGGGGGTCGGCGATACGCAGTATTTT. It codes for CASSLLGLAGVGDTQYF.

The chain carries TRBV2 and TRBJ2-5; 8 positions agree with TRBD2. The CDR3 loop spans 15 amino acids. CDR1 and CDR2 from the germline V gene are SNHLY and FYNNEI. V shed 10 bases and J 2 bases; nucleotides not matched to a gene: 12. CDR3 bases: TGTGCCACCGGCCCCCCGGGGGGGCCACAAGAGACCCAGTACTTC. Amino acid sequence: CATGPPGGPQETQYF.

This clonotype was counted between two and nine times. As DNA, the CDR3 is TGTGCCAGCAGCTTAAGGGGTTTGGCCAAAAACATTCAGTACTTC. Translation gives CASSLRGLAKNIQYF. V usage is TRBV13 and J usage is TRBJ2-4, with TRBD1 as a possible D gene (5 bases). Germline V gene sequence: CDR1 PRHDT, CDR2 FYEKMQ (reference sequence). V lost 2 bases and J lost 1, with 9 bases in between. This CDR3 comprises 15 residues.

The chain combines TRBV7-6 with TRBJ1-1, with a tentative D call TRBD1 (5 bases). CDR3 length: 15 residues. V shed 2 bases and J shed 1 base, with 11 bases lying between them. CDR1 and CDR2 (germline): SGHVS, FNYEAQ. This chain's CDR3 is CASSLPTGSNTEAFF. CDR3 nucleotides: TGTGCCAGCAGCTTACCCACAGGATCGAACACTGAAGCTTTCTTT.

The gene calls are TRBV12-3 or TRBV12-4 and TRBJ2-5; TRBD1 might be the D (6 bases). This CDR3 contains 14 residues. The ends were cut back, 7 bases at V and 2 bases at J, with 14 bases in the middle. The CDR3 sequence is CASKQGLGQETQYF. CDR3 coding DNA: TGTGCCAGCAAGCAGGGGTTAGGGCAAGAGACCCAGTACTTC.

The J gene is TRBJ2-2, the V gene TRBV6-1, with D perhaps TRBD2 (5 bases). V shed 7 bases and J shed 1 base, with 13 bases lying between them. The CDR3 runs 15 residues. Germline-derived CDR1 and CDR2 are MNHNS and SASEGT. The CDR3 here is CASTEEGMNTGELFF. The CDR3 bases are TGTGCCAGCACGGAGGAAGGGATGAACACCGGGGAGCTGTTTTTT.

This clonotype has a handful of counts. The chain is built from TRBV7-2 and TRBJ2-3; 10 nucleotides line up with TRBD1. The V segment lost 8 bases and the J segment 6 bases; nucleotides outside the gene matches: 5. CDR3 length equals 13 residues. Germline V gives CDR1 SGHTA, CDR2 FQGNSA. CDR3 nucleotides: TGTGCCAGCCGGACAGGGGGGGTTGATACGCAGTATTTT. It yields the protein CASRTGGVDTQYF.

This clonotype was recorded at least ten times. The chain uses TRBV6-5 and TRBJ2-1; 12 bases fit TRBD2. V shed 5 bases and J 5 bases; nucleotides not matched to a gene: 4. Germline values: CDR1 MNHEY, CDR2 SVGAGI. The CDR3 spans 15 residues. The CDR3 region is CASSHRLAGDNEQFF. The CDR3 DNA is TGTGCCAGCAGTCATCGACTAGCGGGAGACAATGAGCAGTTCTTC.

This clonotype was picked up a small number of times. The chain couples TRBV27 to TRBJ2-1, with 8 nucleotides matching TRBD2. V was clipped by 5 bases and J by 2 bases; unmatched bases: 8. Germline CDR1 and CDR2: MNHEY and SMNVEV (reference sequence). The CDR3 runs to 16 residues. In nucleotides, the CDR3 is TGTGCCAGCAGTAACCCCGGGAGGGGGGCCTACAATGAGCAGTTCTTC. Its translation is CASSNPGRGAYNEQFF.

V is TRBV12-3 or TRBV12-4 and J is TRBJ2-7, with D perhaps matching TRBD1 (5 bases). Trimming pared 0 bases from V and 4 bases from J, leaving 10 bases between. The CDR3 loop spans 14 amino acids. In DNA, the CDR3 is TGTGCCAGCAGTTTAGCGGGGCAAACATACGAGCAGTACTTC. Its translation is CASSLAGQTYEQYF.

The CDR3 here is CASSILGDTQYF. For the CDR3, the DNA is TGTGCCAGCAGTATCCTAGGAGATACGCAGTATTTT. The chain carries TRBV6-5 and TRBJ2-3; D gene unclear. The CDR3 is 12 residues long. Trimming cost V 5 bases and J 5 bases, with 8 bases left between them. From germline, CDR1 is MNHEY and CDR2 SVGAGI.

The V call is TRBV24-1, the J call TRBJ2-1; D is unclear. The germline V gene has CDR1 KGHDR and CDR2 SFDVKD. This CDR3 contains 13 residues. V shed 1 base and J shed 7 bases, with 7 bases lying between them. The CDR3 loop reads CATSDFERNEQFF. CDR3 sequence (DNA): TGTGCCACCAGTGATTTCGAGCGTAATGAGCAGTTCTTC.

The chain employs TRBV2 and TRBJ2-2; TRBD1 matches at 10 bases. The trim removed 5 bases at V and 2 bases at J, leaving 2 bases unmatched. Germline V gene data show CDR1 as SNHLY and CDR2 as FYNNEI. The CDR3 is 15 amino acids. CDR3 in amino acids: CASSRTGGNTGELFF. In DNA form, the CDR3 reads TGTGCCAGCAGTCGGACAGGGGGAAACACCGGGGAGCTGTTTTTT. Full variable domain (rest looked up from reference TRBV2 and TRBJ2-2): EPEVTQTPSHQVTQMGQEVILRCVPISNHLYFYWYRQILGQKVEFLVSFYNNEISEKSEIFDDQFSVERPDGSNFTLKIRSTKLEDSAMYFCASSRTGGNTGELFFGEGSRLTVL.

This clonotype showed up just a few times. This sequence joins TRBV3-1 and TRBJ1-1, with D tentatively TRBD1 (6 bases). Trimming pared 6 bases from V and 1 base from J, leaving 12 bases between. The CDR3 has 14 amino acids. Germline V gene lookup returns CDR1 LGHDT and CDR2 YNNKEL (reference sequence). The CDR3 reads CASRRGQTNTEAFF. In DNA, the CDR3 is TGTGCCAGCAGACGTGGACAGACGAACACTGAAGCTTTCTTT.

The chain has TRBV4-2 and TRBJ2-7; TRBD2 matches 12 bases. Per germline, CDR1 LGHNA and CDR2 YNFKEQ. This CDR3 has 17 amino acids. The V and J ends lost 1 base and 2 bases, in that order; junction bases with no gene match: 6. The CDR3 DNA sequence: TGTGCCAGCAGCCAAGGGGTGACTAGCGGGAGAACCTACGAGCAGTACTTC. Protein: CASSQGVTSGRTYEQYF.

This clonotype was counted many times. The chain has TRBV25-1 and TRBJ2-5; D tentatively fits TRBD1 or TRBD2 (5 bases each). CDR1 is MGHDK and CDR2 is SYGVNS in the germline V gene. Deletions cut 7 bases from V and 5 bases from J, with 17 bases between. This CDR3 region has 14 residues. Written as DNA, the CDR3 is TGTGCCAGCACTCTACCGGGACCCCGGGAGACCCAGTACTTC. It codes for CASTLPGPRETQYF.